These T cell receptor beta chains were read from a single sample in a study of PD-1 blockade in mismatch repair-deficient tumors. Repertoires were generated with immunoSEQ multiplex PCR, while TCRdb's copy carries only in-frame clones and drops some. The data hold about 79,000 clones, with more than 80% observed a single time. The sequencing here drew on peripheral blood, taken 44 weeks after starting pembrolizumab. The receptors derive from an adult with mismatch repair-deficient cancer. Each CDR3 is given with its conserved first and last residue. D genes are given only for firm matches. Rows give clone size only sometimes, using once, few, many, or a class for an expanded clone.

D	V	J	size	DNA	CDR3
TRBD1	TRBV5-6	TRBJ2-7	-	TGTGCCAGCAGCTTGGCCGGGACAGGGATCTACGAGCAGTACTTC	CASSLAGTGIYEQYF
-	TRBV2	TRBJ2-3	-	TGTGCCAGCAGCCAGGGGCAGTCAGATACGCAGTATTTT	CASSQGQSDTQYF
-	TRBV7-9	TRBJ1-5	-	TGTGCCAGCACCACTCATACTGGTGACAGGCGATATCAGCCCCAGCATTTT	CASTTHTGDRRYQPQHF
-	TRBV6-5	TRBJ1-5	-	TGTGCCAGCAGTTCCAACGCGCTCGGGACGCCCCAGCATTTT	CASSSNALGTPQHF
-	TRBV19	TRBJ2-3	-	TGTGCCAGTAGTCCGGGGACAGATACGCAGTATTTT	CASSPGTDTQYF
TRBD2	TRBV9	TRBJ2-3	-	TGTGCCAGCAGCGTTAGCGGGAGGGTAGATACGCAGTATTTT	CASSVSGRVDTQYF
-	TRBV7-8	TRBJ2-7	many	TGTGCCAGCAGCCCCTCGGACCGCTACGAGCAGTACTTC	CASSPSDRYEQYF
-	TRBV6-1	TRBJ2-2	-	TGTGCCAGCAGTGCCCCGAGTCGAGCGGCAAACACCGGGGAGCTGTTTTTT	CASSAPSRAANTGELFF
TRBD2	TRBV9	TRBJ2-1	-	TGTGCCAGCTCTAGGACTAGCATATACTCCTACAATGAGCAGTTCTTC	CASSRTSIYSYNEQFF
TRBD1	TRBV11-3	TRBJ2-1	-	TGTGCCAGCAGCTTAGTGGGACAGGCCTCCTACAATGAGCAGTTCTTC	CASSLVGQASYNEQFF
-	TRBV5-1	TRBJ2-7	-	TGCGCCAGCAGCTTGGGTGTTGTCCCCTACGAGCAGTACTTC	CASSLGVVPYEQYF
-	TRBV30	TRBJ1-1	-	TGTGCCTGGAGTGGGGTTGGCTGGTCTACCACTGAAGCTTTCTTT	CAWSGVGWSTTEAFF
-	TRBV27	TRBJ1-5	few	TGTGCCAGCAGTCCGAATAGCAATCAGCCCCAGCATTTT	CASSPNSNQPQHF
TRBD1	TRBV6-6	TRBJ1-4	-	TGTGCCAGCAGTAGGGACAGGGAAACTAATGAAAAACTGTTTTTT	CASSRDRETNEKLFF
TRBD1	TRBV10-3	TRBJ1-1	once	TGTGCCATCTTAGCGGGGGACAGTGCTATGAACACTGAAGCTTTCTTT	CAILAGDSAMNTEAFF
TRBD2	TRBV25-1	TRBJ2-2	-	TGTGCCAGCAGTGGGGGGGCTAGCGGGAAGGTCGGGGAGCTGTTTTTT	CASSGGASGKVGELFF
TRBD2	TRBV7-3	TRBJ2-1	-	TGTGCCAGCAGCCCAACTAGCGGCCCCTACAATGAGCAGTTCTTC	CASSPTSGPYNEQFF
TRBD1	TRBV5-4	TRBJ2-2	-	TGTGCCAGCAGCCGGGGACAGGGGGCGGGGGAGCTGTTTTTT	CASSRGQGAGELFF
-	TRBV27	TRBJ2-3	once	TGTGCCAGCAGTTCGTCCAGGTGGGGGACAGATACGCAGTATTTT	CASSSSRWGTDTQYF
TRBD1	TRBV2	TRBJ2-7	-	TGTGCCAGCAGGGACAGGGCCCCCTACGAGCAGTACTTC	CASRDRAPYEQYF
TRBD2	TRBV5-1	TRBJ2-3	-	TGCGCCAGCAGCTCCGGACTAGCGGGGAGGAACCCTAAACGCACAGATACGCAGTATTTT	CASSSGLAGRNPKRTDTQYF
TRBD1	TRBV7-8	TRBJ1-1	-	TGTGCCAGCAGCTCCAGACAGGGTGGAGGTTTTGGCACTGAAGCTTTCTTT	CASSSRQGGGFGTEAFF
-	TRBV5-4	TRBJ2-4	-	TGTGCCAGCAGCTTTTCAGGGGTCGAAGACATTCAGTACTTC	CASSFSGVEDIQYF
-	TRBV4-2	TRBJ2-3	-	TGTGCCAGCAGCCAACCGTCCTTAGCGGAAAACACAGATACGCAGTATTTT	CASSQPSLAENTDTQYF
-	TRBV21-1	TRBJ2-7	-	TGTGCCAGCATGAATAGCGGGAGGTTCAACGAGCAGTACTTC	CASMNSGRFNEQYF
-	TRBV27	TRBJ1-2	-	TGTGCCAGCAGGGCCAGGGGTGCCGGCTACACCTTC	CASRARGAGYTF
-	TRBV6-4	TRBJ2-3	few	TGTGCCAGCAGTAGCGGGAGCACAGATACGCAGTATTTT	CASSSGSTDTQYF